Below, 5 T cell receptor beta chains from the same sample are listed, as sequenced in a study of cytomegalovirus exposure and HLA in healthy donors. 60 Vbeta and 13 Jbeta primers were used in PCR. Assay: immunoSEQ multiplex PCR; the TCRdb copy retains only in-frame clones and omits some. This sample yields about 160,000 clones, of which around four fifths are seen a single time; roughly 1.2% belongs to the top ten. Source material: PBMCs. These receptors all come from a woman aged 45-60 years in good health and CMV-seronegative.

The gene calls are TRBV5-1 and TRBJ2-1, with TRBD1 identical over 9 bases. Germline V gene sequence: CDR1 SGHRS, CDR2 YFSETQ. V trimming: 4 bases; J trimming: 2 bases; junction bases outside the gene matches: 7. The CDR3 extends over 16 amino acids. The CDR3 DNA reads TGCGCCAGCAGCAGCCTGGGACAGGGAACCTACAATGAGCAGTTCTTC. It codes for CASSSLGQGTYNEQFF.

This chain uses TRBV11-2 with TRBJ2-1, with 7 bases that match TRBD2. This CDR3 is 15 amino acids long. The germline V gene encodes CDR1 SGHAT and CDR2 FQNNGV. V shed 5 bases, J shed 5 bases, and the junction held 9 bases outside the gene matches. For the CDR3, the DNA is TGTGCCAGCAGCGCCGGCAGCGGGGTCCACAATGAGCAGTTCTTC. Translating gives CASSAGSGVHNEQFF.

J is TRBJ2-5 and V is TRBV27; weak D call: TRBD2 (5 bases). Trimming took off 0 bases at V and 2 bases at J, with 19 bases between the two ends. The CDR3 is 18 residues long. CDR1 is MNHEY, CDR2 SMNVEV, per germline (reference sequence). The CDR3 protein is CASSLSRALPPGQETQYF. In DNA, the CDR3 is TGTGCCAGCAGTTTATCGCGGGCCTTGCCCCCGGGGCAAGAGACCCAGTACTTC.

This clone came up once. The genes are TRBV2 and TRBJ2-2; TRBD1 matches at 7 bases. CDR1 is SNHLY, CDR2 FYNNEI, per germline. The CDR3 spans 18 residues. V was clipped by 5 bases and J by 2 bases; unmatched bases: 14. The CDR3 reads CASSSSPQGTDNTGELFF. CDR3 nucleotide sequence: TGTGCCAGCAGTAGCTCTCCCCAAGGGACAGATAACACCGGGGAGCTGTTTTTT.

V and J are TRBV11-3 and TRBJ2-1, with a weak D call TRBD1 (6 bases). The germline V gene has CDR1 SGHNT and CDR2 YENEEA. The CDR3 consists of 16 residues. The V end was cut by 1 base, the J end by 5 bases, with 15 bases between. The CDR3: CASSLVTGQRNNEQFF. CDR3 DNA: TGTGCCAGCAGCTTAGTTACAGGGCAGCGGAACAATGAGCAGTTCTTC.